This TCR beta chain was observed in a study of radiotherapy plus CTLA-4 blockade in lung cancer. Study-level information: For approximately 19% of patients, objective responses occurred, and around 31% had disease control.

Focal radiation plus CTLA-4 blockade with ipilimumab was given to patients with chemo-refractory metastatic non-small-cell lung cancer. Regarding the study as a whole: Response, reportedly, was best predicted by interferon-beta along with early blood T cell clone dynamics. Following radiotherapy plus ipilimumab, tumor-derived TCR clones expanded in the blood.

In the case of this clone: Its antigen remains unidentified.

Clones were sequenced by immunoSEQ multiplex PCR, and TCRdb holds only the in-frame ones, with some missing. This sample has fewer than 85,000 clones, with 85% to 90% found just once. CDR1 SGHTA and CDR2 FQGNSA come from the germline V gene. The length of the CDR3 is 13 residues. The germline V and J ends were trimmed by 5 bases and 4 bases, with 11 bases remaining between them. The gene calls are TRBV7-2 and TRBJ1-2; D is uncertain. This receptor was identified in a human donor with non-small cell lung cancer who had stable disease on radiotherapy plus ipilimumab. The sample in question was peripheral blood, obtained from a patient treated with radiotherapy plus ipilimumab. CDR3: CASSLTALYGYTF. The CDR3 region has the DNA TGTGCCAGCAGCCTTACGGCCCTCTATGGCTACACCTTC. Complete variable domain (other parts from reference TRBV7-2 and TRBJ1-2): GAGVSQSPSNKVTEKGKDVELRCDPISGHTALYWYRQSLGQGLEFLIYFQGNSAPDKSGLPSDRFSAERTGGSVSTLTIQRTQQEDSAVYLCASSLTALYGYTFGSGTRLTVV.